This record looks at one T cell receptor (beta chain) sequence and its context. This clonotype turned up a few times. What antigen it recognizes has not been identified. Germline and junction disagree at one end, which may indicate a read error. This sample was included in a study of post-analysis software for immune sequencing data (dated by TCRdb to 2015 to 2017). At the level of the whole study: Relapsing-remitting, secondary progressive and progressive-relapsing multiple sclerosis were recorded as disease courses, and subtype annotation was lacking for some patients. A subset of samples was prepared in parallel using single-end sample barcoding, then pooled and co-amplified after Illumina adapter ligation. The patient repertoires were set against about 10 previously published healthy control repertoires from donors whose ages ranged from roughly 6 to 27 years. The research as a whole found: Compared with controls, multiple sclerosis patients had significantly lower normalized Chao1 diversity, a finding suggesting substantial peripheral T-cell clonal expansion. Patients showed significantly higher frequencies than controls for several TRBV segments, among them TRBV5-6, TRBV5-1 and TRBV20-1. The control group was slightly older than the multiple sclerosis patient group. Strong co-clustering of samples prepared in the same batch was shown by direct clustering with F measure, prompting a batch-effect correction.

To demonstrate the VDJtools post-analysis software, the study profiled TCR beta repertoires from the peripheral blood of about 13 young patients with multiple sclerosis. The multiple sclerosis patients were children and adolescents between about 6 and 16 years of age. The library was made by PCR. The sequencer was an Illumina HiSeq 2500. To reduce PCR and sequencing biases, unique molecular identifiers were built into the TCR beta cDNA libraries. About 500,000 cDNA molecules were obtained for every 1 to 10 million input T cells, so each molecule roughly corresponded to one T cell. The patient libraries were prepared and sequenced using the same protocol as the earlier healthy control dataset. Samples belonging to the same batch were prepared together, multiplexed and sequenced on a shared HiSeq lane. As for the authors' bioinformatics: MIGEC was used to process the raw barcoded reads, and molecular identifier groups with only a single read were discarded before consensus assembly and CDR3 extraction. Clonotype tables were post-analysed with VDJtools, and diversity was normalized by down-sampling all datasets to the smallest sample size. In repertoire overlap clustering, CDR3 amino acid sequences, but not nucleotide sequences, were matched to correct batch-related cross-sample contamination. The public sequencing data were trimmed at Q25 with fastp and processed into clonotypes with MiXCR by TCRdb, which kept only in-frame beta chains. Each CDR3 protein gets just one entry, which takes the most common genes and DNA from the rows behind it. The V and J calls, along with clone size, are taken from TCRdb and not from the paper's own processing. The sample data list about 760,000 distinct CDR3 sequences, and approximately 30% of these were observed just once. The ten most abundant clones make up around 0.56% of the sample.

From the cysteine up to the phenylalanine, the CDR3 has a length of 14 residues. CDR3 DNA is the only sequence kept; it has 42 bases, read in frame from the first base. Looking up the germline V gene (reference sequence) yields CDR1 DFQATT and CDR2 SNEGSKA. The sequence joins TRBV20-1 to TRBJ1-5; TRBD1 is possibly the D segment (5 matching bases). Sequencing input: blood. The origin of this receptor is a girl aged 10 to 17 with multiple sclerosis. The sequence in DNA is TGCAGTGCTGGAGAGGCGCAGGGCGGTCAGCCCCAGCATTTT. Its protein reads: CSAGEAQGGQPQHF.